This T cell receptor (beta chain) was recovered during a study of blood T cell repertoires in COVID-19 (dated by TCRdb to the early 2020s). Background for the entire study: Samples from collaborators originated in the United States, Italy and Spain and spanned both the acute and convalescent phases of COVID-19. The prospective study material was composed of cDNA or gDNA derived from T cells, B-cell-depleted T cells, or PBMCs. Subjects who had been exposed to COVID-19, were actively infected with it, or had recovered from it provided the deeply sampled blood TCRbeta repertoires that made up the dataset. A freely available public database, intended as a resource for researchers studying the immune response to SARS-CoV-2, is where the repertoires were released. Samples were obtained from the ongoing ImmuneRACE study (first 160 participants) and from over a thousand subjects provided by 6 global collaborators. Sample metadata almost always included a de-identified subject ID, COVID-19 status, age in years and sex. Where HLA class I and class II types were available, the types were taken from metadata supplied by the sample provider, not from assay-based typing. What the research found in general, with its limitations: How much clinical and demographic metadata was included differed by source and by participant, and the metadata was provided uncurated.

The immunoSEQ Assay, a bias-controlled multiplex PCR, was used to amplify TCRbeta CDR3 regions from genomic DNA. The published analysis was carried out like this. Within the assay, amplification of reference gene primers was used to estimate how many nucleated cells each sample contained. To quantify the absolute abundance of each unique TCRbeta CDR3 rearrangement, sequence reads were collapsed and filtered. For each sample, productive Simpson clonality was calculated as the square root of Simpson's diversity index over productive rearrangements. TCRdb retrieved this table from immuneACCESS and kept in-frame rearrangements only. Not all clones are present; in checked studies, unresolved V genes account for under half, and no reason is known for the remainder. Clone size and V and J calls were adopted from that table, with D and trimming inferred from the DNA. The sample table records approximately 250,000 clones; approximately 84% of these occur just once. Approximately 16% of the sample goes to the ten largest clones.

This clone was seen only once. This clone's antigen is unknown. Base-call qualities are not available, and no considerably larger clone is one nucleotide away. The trim is 0 bases for V and 9 bases for J, with a gap of 10 bases between the germline ends. The CDR3 sequence holds 13 residues, the cysteine and phenylalanine included. Solely the CDR3 DNA is kept, with 39 bases framed from the first base. CDR1 and CDR2, per the germline V gene, are SGHAT and FQNNGV. Enrolling through a virtual design, the prospective study's participants ranged in age from roughly 18 to 89 years and lived across about two dozen United States geographic areas. In the prospective study, participants were assigned to cohorts based on the clinical history participants reported in a screening survey and a study questionnaire. Recovered participants in ImmuneRACE Cohort 3 were defined as having two consecutive negative NP/OP PCR tests, clearance from a healthcare professional, or resolution of symptoms. In the prospective study, whole blood, serum and a nasopharyngeal or oropharyngeal swab were collected from each participant by mobile phlebotomists. Prospective study participants could optionally give additional blood draws and questionnaires over a roughly 2-month period. Prospective study blood samples were shipped either frozen or at room temperature before DNA extraction.

The chain employs TRBV11-2 and TRBJ2-3, with a weak D call of TRBD1 (5 bases match). This clonotype originated in a man in his forties who had recovered from COVID-19. Sequencing was performed on PBMCs or T cells enriched from blood (not recorded which). CDR3 region: CASSLDLGVTQYF. The bases read TGTGCCAGCAGCTTAGACCTAGGGGTAACGCAGTATTTT.